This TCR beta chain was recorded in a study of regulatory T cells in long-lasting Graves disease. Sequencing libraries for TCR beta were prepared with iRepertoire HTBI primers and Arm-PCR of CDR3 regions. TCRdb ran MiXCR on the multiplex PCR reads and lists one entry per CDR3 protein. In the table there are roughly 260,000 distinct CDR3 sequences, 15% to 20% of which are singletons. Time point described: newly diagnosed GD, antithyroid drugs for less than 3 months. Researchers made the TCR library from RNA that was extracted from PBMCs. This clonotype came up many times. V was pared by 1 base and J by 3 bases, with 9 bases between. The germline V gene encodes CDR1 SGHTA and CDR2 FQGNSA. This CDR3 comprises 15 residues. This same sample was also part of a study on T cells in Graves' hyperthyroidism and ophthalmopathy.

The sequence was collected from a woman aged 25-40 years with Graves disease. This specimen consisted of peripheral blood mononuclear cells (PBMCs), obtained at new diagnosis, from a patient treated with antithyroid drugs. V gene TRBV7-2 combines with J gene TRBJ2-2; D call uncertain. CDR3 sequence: CASSLGTEYTGELFF. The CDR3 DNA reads TGTGCCAGCAGCTTAGGAACGGAGTACACCGGGGAGCTGTTTTTT. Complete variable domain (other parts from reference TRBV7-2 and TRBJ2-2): GAGVSQSPSNKVTEKGKDVELRCDPISGHTALYWYRQSLGQGLEFLIYFQGNSAPDKSGLPSDRFSAERTGGSVSTLTIQRTQQEDSAVYLCASSLGTEYTGELFFGEGSRLTVL.